The clone carrying this TCR beta chain has only a few counts. The antigen is undetermined. This sample is part of a study of T cell repertoires in cytomegalovirus infection. Notes on the study in general: In two of eight donors, the top clonotype was HLA-C-restricted CMV-specific.

TCRdb re-called the reads with MiXCR, one entry per CDR3 protein. Seen here are around 210,000 distinct CDR3 sequences, roughly 6.5% observed once, and the top ten hold 6.5%. Sequencing input: PBMCs. This receptor was obtained from a human donor in good health (CMV status not recorded). Some clones in this sample may be carry-over from other donors' samples.

In nucleotides, the CDR3 is TGCAGTGCCTGGGGACAGGACTATGGCTACACCTTC. Amino acid sequence: CSAWGQDYGYTF. The chain joins TRBV20-1 to TRBJ1-2; 8 bases match TRBD1. Germline lookup yields CDR1 DFQATT and CDR2 SNEGSKA (reference sequence). V lost 6 bases to trimming and J lost 3 bases; unmatched junction nucleotides: 3. The CDR3 has 12 amino acids.